The 23 T cell receptor beta chains reported below all come from one sample, sequenced in a study of PD-L1 blockade in urothelial cancer. The table came from immunoSEQ multiplex PCR; TCRdb's copy has only in-frame clones and leaves some out. Altogether roughly 120,000 clones are present, roughly 90% being singletons, with the ten largest covering approximately 3.8%. The time point denotes: peripheral blood 6 weeks after treatment start. Sequenced material: PBMCs, taken around atezolizumab (anti-PD-L1) treatment. All receptors derive from a man in his 60s with urothelial cancer.

The J gene is TRBJ1-1, the V gene TRBV7-9; D not certain. CDR3 size: 14 residues. Looked up from germline, CDR1 is SEHNR and CDR2 is FQNEAQ (reference sequence). V was clipped by 1 base and J by 1 base, with 7 bases between them. The CDR3 nucleotides are TGTGCCAGCAGCTTAGGCAGTGGGAACACTGAAGCTTTCTTT. This translates into CASSLGSGNTEAFF.

CDR3 DNA: TGTGCCAGCAGTGAGAGGGCCTACTATGGCTACACCTTC. It encodes CASSERAYYGYTF. This rearrangement joins TRBV6-4 to TRBJ1-2; D unresolved. Trimming cost V 3 bases and J 3 bases, with 8 bases left between them. CDR1 is MRHNA and CDR2 is SNTAGT in the germline V gene. The CDR3 spans 13 residues.

The chain combines TRBV2 with TRBJ2-7, with D possibly matching TRBD2 (5 bases). Germline V CDR1 and CDR2: SNHLY, FYNNEI. The V gene lost 6 bases and the J gene lost 6 bases, with 21 bases spanning the gap. The length of the CDR3 is 15 residues. CDR3 residues: CASRPRGSQRAEQYF. CDR3 coding DNA: TGTGCCAGCAGGCCACGGGGATCCCAAAGGGCCGAGCAGTACTTC.

The chain is built from TRBV7-9 and TRBJ1-1, with D perhaps matching TRBD1 (5 bases). In germline, CDR1 is SEHNR, CDR2 FQNEAQ (reference sequence). The CDR3 spans 15 residues. Deletions cut 1 base from V and 0 bases from J, with 9 bases between. CDR3 nucleotide sequence: TGTGCCAGCAGCTTAGGGGGCCAGATGAACACTGAAGCTTTCTTT. Its protein product is CASSLGGQMNTEAFF.

This clone was counted once. This chain links TRBV7-8 with TRBJ2-5; D is uncertain. The germline V gene encodes CDR1 SGHVS and CDR2 FQNEAQ. The CDR3 consists of 13 residues. Trimming pared 1 base from V and 5 bases from J, leaving 8 bases between. CDR3 nucleotide sequence: TGTGCCAGCAGCTTAGGGCTAGGTGAGACCCAGTACTTC. This codes for CASSLGLGETQYF.

J is TRBJ1-2 and V is TRBV7-8; the D gene is possibly TRBD1 (6 bases). Germline values: CDR1 SGHVS, CDR2 FQNEAQ. CDR3 length: 14 amino acids. V lost 3 bases, J lost 7 bases, and 15 bases lay in between. The CDR3 loop reads CASSLITGLGGYTF. As DNA, the CDR3 is TGTGCCAGCAGCTTGATTACAGGGTTGGGTGGCTACACCTTC.

The chain links TRBV10-3 to TRBJ2-7; maybe TRBD1 (6 bases). Germline values: CDR1 ENHRY, CDR2 SYGVKD. There are 17 residues in the CDR3. Trimming left V 0 bases short and J 1 base short, with 16 bases between. The CDR3 reads CAISESGRGQGSYEQYF. The CDR3 DNA follows: TGTGCCATCAGTGAGTCGGGTCGTGGGCAGGGGTCCTACGAGCAGTACTTC.

This clone was observed a handful of times. The chain employs TRBV6-1 and TRBJ2-7, with 7 positions matching TRBD2. The CDR3 has 13 amino acids. Germline values: CDR1 MNHNS, CDR2 SASEGT. V trimming: 6 bases; J trimming: 0 bases; junction bases outside the gene matches: 2. CDR3 coding DNA: TGTGCCAGCAGACTAGCGAGCTCCTACGAGCAGTACTTC. The encoded protein is CASRLASSYEQYF.

The chain has TRBV25-1 and TRBJ1-4; D perhaps matches TRBD1 (6 bases). Between the trimmed V and J ends, which lost 3 bases and 0 bases, there was a span of 14 bases. The CDR3 runs to 17 residues. The germline CDR1 and CDR2 sequences are MGHDK and SYGVNS. The CDR3 region is CASSDGGTSATNEKLFF. For the CDR3, the DNA is TGTGCCAGCAGTGACGGGGGGACATCCGCAACTAATGAAAAACTGTTTTTT. Based on the CDR3 plus reference TRBV25-1 and TRBJ1-4, the full variable domain is EADIYQTPRYLVIGTGKKITLECSQTMGHDKMYWYQQDPGMELHLIHYSYGVNSTEKGDLSSESTVSRIRTEHFPLTLESARPSHTSQYLCASSDGGTSATNEKLFFGSGTQLSVL.

This chain links TRBV5-8 with TRBJ2-5; 11 bases are a match to TRBD2. Per germline, CDR1 SGHTS and CDR2 YDEGEE. This CDR3 spans 15 amino acids. The V gene end was trimmed by 4 bases and the J gene end by 4 bases; junction bases not matched to a gene: 6. The CDR3 protein is CASSPAGLAGETQYF. CDR3 sequence (DNA): TGTGCCAGCAGCCCAGCCGGACTAGCGGGAGAGACCCAGTACTTC.

For the CDR3, the DNA is TGTGCCAGCAGCTTCAATTCGGCGTCGGAGCGAACCGGGGAGCTGTTTTTT. This sequence encodes CASSFNSASERTGELFF. The chain links TRBV7-9 to TRBJ2-2; the D is unclear. Looked up from germline, CDR1 is SEHNR and CDR2 is FQNEAQ (reference sequence). The CDR3 consists of 17 residues. V dropped 3 bases and J dropped 5 bases, with 19 bases sitting between them.

The chain joins TRBV7-2 to TRBJ2-5; possible D gene TRBD1, 5 bases. The length of the CDR3 is 14 residues. The germline V and J ends were trimmed by 2 bases and 0 bases, with 7 bases remaining between them. The germline CDR1 and CDR2 sequences are SGHTA and FQGNSA. The DNA for the CDR3 is TGTGCCAGCAGCTTAAGACAGTACCAAGAGACCCAGTACTTC. Protein: CASSLRQYQETQYF.

The V gene is TRBV4-2, the J gene TRBJ1-3; 8 nucleotides align to TRBD1. CDR1 and CDR2 from the germline V gene are LGHNA and YNFKEQ. The CDR3 is made up of 16 amino acids. Trimming at V came to 0 bases and at J to 2 bases, leaving 3 bases not matched to a gene. CDR3 in amino acids: CASSQDQGATGNTIYF. CDR3 nucleotide sequence: TGTGCCAGCAGCCAAGATCAGGGGGCGACTGGAAACACCATATATTTT.

The rearrangement links TRBV9 to TRBJ2-3, with 7 nucleotides matching TRBD2. This CDR3 spans 14 amino acids. The germline CDR1 and CDR2 sequences are SGDLS and YYNGEE. After removal of 6 bases from V and 4 bases from J, the junction contained 8 bases not matched to a gene. The CDR3, as DNA: TGTGCCAGCAAGCGGGATCCCTCCGCAGATACGCAGTATTTT. It is translated as CASKRDPSADTQYF.

This chain joins TRBV11-1 and TRBJ2-1, with 7 bases that match TRBD2. The CDR3 length is 14 residues. After removal of 1 base from V and 8 bases from J, the junction contained 5 bases not matched to a gene. Per the germline V gene, CDR1 is SGHAT and CDR2 is FQDESV (reference sequence). The CDR3 reads CASSLGRLADEQFF. DNA of the CDR3: TGTGCCAGCAGCTTAGGCCGACTAGCCGATGAGCAGTTCTTC. Full variable domain (remainder filled in from reference TRBV11-1 and TRBJ2-1): EAEVAQSPRYKITEKSQAVAFWCDPISGHATLYWYRQILGQGPELLVQFQDESVVDDSQLPKDRFSAERLKGVDSTLKIQPAELGDSAMYLCASSLGRLADEQFFGPGTRLTVL.

V gene TRBV5-4 combines with J gene TRBJ2-7; the match to TRBD2 covers 8 bases. The CDR3 runs to 15 residues. The J segment lost 5 bases and the V segment lost 3 bases, leaving 10 bases of the junction unmatched. Germline assignment: CDR1 SGHNT and CDR2 YYREEE (reference sequence). The CDR3 DNA follows: TGTGCCAGCAGCTCACCGGGGACTAGGTCTAACGAGCAGTACTTC. Translating gives CASSSPGTRSNEQYF.

This chain joins TRBV7-2 and TRBJ1-2; 9 bases agree with TRBD1. Germline CDR1 and CDR2: SGHTA and FQGNSA. The J segment lost 4 bases and the V segment lost 0 bases, leaving 3 bases of the junction unmatched. CDR3 size: 15 residues. CDR3 sequence (DNA): TGTGCCAGCAGCTTAGCGGGACAGGGTACCTATGGCTACACCTTC. Translation: CASSLAGQGTYGYTF.

V is TRBV5-6 and J is TRBJ2-7; 8 bases match TRBD1. The CDR3 contains 16 residues. J lost 3 bases, V lost 3 bases, and 11 bases had no gene match. The germline CDR1 and CDR2 sequences are SGHDT and YYEEEE. CDR3 nucleotides: TGTGCCAGCAGCTCACCAGTTTACAGGGGGAACTACGAGCAGTACTTC. This codes for CASSSPVYRGNYEQYF.

The CDR3 loop is CASSSRENSNYGYTF. CDR3 nucleotides: TGTGCCAGCAGCTCAAGGGAGAACAGTAACTATGGCTACACCTTC. The rearrangement uses TRBV21-1 and TRBJ1-2. TRBV21-1 represents a pseudogene. This CDR3 has 15 amino acids.

The V gene is TRBV7-6, the J gene TRBJ1-2, with a possible D match to TRBD1 (5 bases). Germline V CDR1 and CDR2: SGHVS, FNYEAQ. This CDR3 region has 17 residues. The V end lost 4 bases, the J end lost 1 base, and 19 bases lay between the germline ends. CDR3 coding DNA: TGTGCCAGCAGCTCAATTGGGGGGGGACTAGATAACTATGGCTACACCTTC. Translating it yields CASSSIGGGLDNYGYTF.

J is TRBJ1-5 and V is TRBV2; no reliable D call. This CDR3 has 12 residues. V was pared by 7 bases and J by 3 bases, with 7 bases between. CDR1 is SNHLY and CDR2 is FYNNEI in the germline V gene. CDR3 sequence: CASMRFNQPQHF. The CDR3 DNA is TGTGCCAGCATGCGGTTCAATCAGCCCCAGCATTTT.

V gene TRBV28 combines with J gene TRBJ2-1; maybe TRBD2 (5 bases). The V and J ends lost 4 bases and 7 bases respectively, with 14 bases between them. From germline, CDR1 is MDHEN and CDR2 SYDVKM. The CDR3 is 14 residues long. CDR3 nucleotides: TGTGCCAGCAGTTCTCGTTCCGGACTTAATGAGCAGTTCTTC. The encoded protein is CASSSRSGLNEQFF.

The V gene is TRBV4-3, the J gene TRBJ1-1; no firm D call. Trimming took 0 bases from V and 1 from J, leaving 12 bases between them. The CDR3 covers 16 residues. CDR1 is LGHNA and CDR2 is YSLEER in the germline V gene. In DNA form, the CDR3 reads TGCGCCAGCAGCCAAGATCTGTTGGCGGGGAACACTGAAGCTTTCTTT. This translates into CASSQDLLAGNTEAFF.